The clone carrying this TCR beta chain appeared a single time. The data originate from a study of T cell changes during pregnancy in multiple sclerosis. The CDR3 contains 13 residues. Germline CDR1 is SGHTA and CDR2 is FQGTGA. V lost 3 bases and J lost 4, with 8 bases in between. Only in-frame clones appear in the TCRdb table, and some are missing; sequencing was by immunoSEQ multiplex PCR. The table lists around 92,000 clones, around 92% of them singletons. V is TRBV7-3 and J is TRBJ2-3, with D possibly being TRBD1 (6 bases). Sequenced material: peripheral blood, taken in the third trimester of pregnancy. This clonotype was sampled from a female donor with multiple sclerosis, enrolled in a pregnancy study. As DNA, the CDR3 is TGTGCCAGCAGCTTCCCAGGGGCAGATACGCAGTATTTT. Its translation: CASSFPGADTQYF. Together with reference TRBV7-3 and TRBJ2-3, the CDR3 gives the full variable domain: GAGVSQTPSNKVTEKGKYVELRCDPISGHTALYWYRQSLGQGPEFLIYFQGTGAADDSGLPNDRFFAVRPEGSVSTLKIQRTERGDSAVYLCASSFPGADTQYFGPGTRLTVL.